A single sample is the source of the 29 T cell receptor beta chains below, sequenced in a study of cytomegalovirus exposure and HLA in healthy donors. Assay: immunoSEQ multiplex PCR; the TCRdb copy retains only in-frame clones and omits some. The repertoire holds 160,000 or so clones, roughly 80% seen once, with 2% to 2.5% in the top ten. The sample was PBMCs. The receptors shown here come from a man aged 25-45 years in good health and CMV-seropositive.

The CDR3, as DNA: TGTGCCAGCAGCCGGGGACAGGGGAGGGAAAAACTGTTTTTT. The encoded protein is CASSRGQGREKLFF. The rearrangement uses TRBV5-8 and TRBJ1-4; 10 bases map to TRBD1. The CDR3 extends over 14 amino acids. The V gene end was trimmed by 4 bases and the J gene end by 8 bases; junction bases not matched to a gene: 5. Germline V gene sequence: CDR1 SGHTS, CDR2 YDEGEE.

V gene TRBV5-1 combines with J gene TRBJ2-3, with 16 bases identical to TRBD2. The CDR3 contains 17 residues. The germline gives CDR1 SGHRS, CDR2 YFSETQ. Trimming removed 7 bases from V and 1 base from J; junction bases left unmatched: 6. In nucleotides, the CDR3 is TGCGCCAGCGCCCTGGGACTAGCGGGGGGGGGCACAGATACGCAGTATTTT. Protein: CASALGLAGGGTDTQYF. Full variable domain (missing parts from reference TRBV5-1 and TRBJ2-3): KAGVTQTPRYLIKTRGQQVTLSCSPISGHRSVSWYQQTPGQGLQFLFEYFSETQRNKGNFPGRFSGRQFSNSRSEMNVSTLELGDSALYLCASALGLAGGGTDTQYFGPGTRLTVL.

This clone was detected only a few times. This sequence joins TRBV6-5 and TRBJ1-6; 9 bases fit TRBD1. Germline V gene sequence: CDR1 MNHEY, CDR2 SVGAGI. V lost 6 bases, J lost 10 bases, and 7 bases stayed unmatched. This CDR3 region has 14 residues. The CDR3 nucleotides read TGTGCCAGCAGATATCGGACAGGGGACTCACCCCTCCACTTT. This encodes CASRYRTGDSPLHF.

The chain couples TRBV25-1 to TRBJ1-2; D perhaps matches TRBD1 (6 bases). CDR1 MGHDK and CDR2 SYGVNS come from the germline V gene. The CDR3 has 12 residues. V was cut by 8 bases and J by 6 bases, with 13 bases left in between. The CDR3 loop is CASRAGTHGYTF. The DNA of the CDR3 is TGTGCCAGCCGAGCCGGGACACATGGCTACACCTTC.

CDR3 region: CASSEKIGGWYGYTF. The CDR3 DNA is TGTGCCAGCAGTGAAAAAATAGGGGGATGGTATGGCTACACCTTC. This sequence joins TRBV6-1 and TRBJ1-2, with D perhaps matching TRBD1 (6 bases). The CDR3 extends over 15 amino acids. Germline CDR1 reads MNHNS; CDR2 reads SASEGT. V was cut by 2 bases and J by 5 bases, with 15 bases left in between.

This sequence joins TRBV25-1 and TRBJ1-2; possibly TRBD1 for D (5 bases). Germline V gene lookup returns CDR1 MGHDK and CDR2 SYGVNS. The CDR3 is made up of 15 amino acids. Trimming left V 2 bases short and J 3 bases short, with 13 bases between. Here the CDR3 reads CASSEIGQDHYGYTF. CDR3 nucleotides: TGTGCCAGCAGTGAAATCGGACAAGATCACTATGGCTACACCTTC.

The genes are TRBV21-1 and TRBJ2-7; the table's D call of TRBD1 was not tested on the DNA. TRBV21-1 is given as a pseudogene. There are 17 residues in the CDR3. The CDR3 loop reads CASSKGYQGHDLYEQYF. DNA of the CDR3: TGTGCCAGCAGCAAAGGCTACCAGGGCCATGACCTCTACGAGCAGTACTTC.

The J gene is TRBJ1-1, the V gene TRBV29-1; perhaps TRBD1 as D (5 bases). Trimming cost V 7 bases and J 5 bases, with 20 bases left between them. The CDR3 totals 14 residues. In germline, CDR1 is SQVTM, CDR2 ANQGSEA. The CDR3 here is CSALGWGERTEAFF. The CDR3 DNA reads as TGCAGCGCCCTAGGGTGGGGCGAGAGGACTGAAGCTTTCTTT.

V usage is TRBV7-6 and J usage is TRBJ2-3; TRBD1 might be the D (6 bases). The germline CDR1 and CDR2 sequences are SGHVS and FNYEAQ. The CDR3 extends over 14 amino acids. Between the trimmed V and J ends, which lost 4 bases and 1 base, there was a span of 9 bases. CDR3 protein: CASSWAGGTDTQYF. Written as DNA, the CDR3 is TGTGCCAGCAGCTGGGCAGGGGGCACAGATACGCAGTATTTT.

The CDR3 DNA sequence: TGTGCCAGCAGTCCGGACAGGGTCGACTACGAGCAGTACTTC. It translates to CASSPDRVDYEQYF. V and J are TRBV2 and TRBJ2-7; 8 nucleotides line up with TRBD1. The CDR3 totals 14 residues. With 5 bases clipped from V and 3 bases from J, the junction kept 6 bases outside the gene matches. The V gene's germline CDR1 is SNHLY and CDR2 FYNNEI.

The chain has TRBV6-1 and TRBJ1-1, with 8 nucleotides matching TRBD1. The germline V gene encodes CDR1 MNHNS and CDR2 SASEGT. The ends lost 3 bases at V and 1 base at J; junction bases unmatched: 7. The CDR3 has 16 amino acids. The CDR3 nucleotides read TGTGCCAGCAGTGAGTCTATCGGGACAGGGAACACTGAAGCTTTCTTT. It specifies CASSESIGTGNTEAFF.

This chain joins TRBV5-1 and TRBJ1-1; no reliable D call. Trimming took off 0 bases at V and 0 bases at J, with 9 bases between the two ends. The V gene's germline CDR1 is SGHRS and CDR2 YFSETQ. This CDR3 has 15 amino acids. The CDR3 here is CASSLEDILNTEAFF. The CDR3, as DNA: TGCGCCAGCAGCTTGGAAGACATTTTGAACACTGAAGCTTTCTTT.

This clone was detected only a few times. The chain couples TRBV7-2 to TRBJ2-2; TRBD2 agrees at 9 bases. Germline values: CDR1 SGHTA, CDR2 FQGNSA. V shed 5 bases, J shed 5 bases, and the junction held 12 bases outside the gene matches. The CDR3 runs to 17 residues. CDR3 nucleotides: TGTGCCAGCAGCCCGACGCCGGGACTAGCCTCGACCGGGGAGCTGTTTTTT. Amino acid sequence: CASSPTPGLASTGELFF.

V gene TRBV7-2 combines with J gene TRBJ2-7, with no clear D. Germline CDR1 and CDR2: SGHTA and FQGNSA. The V end lost 1 base, the J end lost 2 bases, and 9 bases lay between the germline ends. The CDR3 is 14 amino acids. The CDR3 is CASSLVFKTYEQYF. CDR3 coding DNA: TGTGCCAGCAGCTTAGTTTTTAAAACCTACGAGCAGTACTTC.

The chain combines TRBV19 with TRBJ1-6; D not certain. Per germline, CDR1 LNHDA and CDR2 SQIVND (reference sequence). This CDR3 region has 16 residues. V gave up 5 bases and J gave up 3 bases, with 14 bases separating them. CDR3 loop: CASSARVSYYNSPLHF. DNA of the CDR3: TGTGCCAGTAGTGCGCGGGTCTCGTACTATAATTCACCCCTCCACTTT.

The gene calls are TRBV6-5 and TRBJ2-7; 9 bases align to TRBD2. Germline CDR1 and CDR2: MNHEY and SVGAGI. This CDR3 comprises 16 residues. V shed 2 bases, J shed 6 bases, and the junction held 11 bases outside the gene matches. CDR3: CASSYQLGGGATEQYF. CDR3 DNA: TGTGCCAGCAGTTACCAACTGGGCGGGGGGGCGACCGAGCAGTACTTC.

V gene TRBV7-6 combines with J gene TRBJ2-5, with 12 bases identical to TRBD2. The germline gives CDR1 SGHVS, CDR2 FNYEAQ. J lost 2 bases, V lost 0 bases, and 7 bases had no gene match. The CDR3 runs to 18 residues. The CDR3 sequence is CASSLAIDLAGGQETQYF. CDR3 nucleotide sequence: TGTGCCAGCAGCTTAGCGATCGATCTAGCGGGGGGGCAAGAGACCCAGTACTTC.

V gene TRBV21-1 combines with J gene TRBJ2-5; TRBD1 was called by the table and not checked on the DNA. TRBV21-1 is assigned pseudogene status. The CDR3 has 13 amino acids. This CDR3 reads CASPTGGQETQYF. In DNA, the CDR3 is TGTGCCAGCCCTACAGGGGGCCAAGAGACCCAGTACTTC.

A word on this clone: Its ends do not fully match the called genes, so a read error is possible. The genes are TRBV7-7 and TRBJ1-4; D is uncertain. The CDR3 spans 15 residues. The germline V gene has CDR1 SSHAT and CDR2 FNYEAQ (reference sequence). The CDR3 is CASSPSGGGNEKLFF. For the CDR3, the DNA is TGTGCTAGCAGCCCGTCGGGAGGAGGCAACGAAAAACTGTTTTTT.

The chain has TRBV7-8 and TRBJ2-3, with 7 bases fitting TRBD1. CDR1 and CDR2 (germline): SGHVS, FQNEAQ. This CDR3 comprises 14 residues. The junction had 7 bases not matched to a gene; V was cut back by 1 base and J by 9 bases. For the CDR3, the DNA is TGTGCCAGCAGCTTAGAGTTGCAGACAGGGACGCAGTATTTT. This codes for CASSLELQTGTQYF. The full variable domain, in which reference TRBV7-8 and TRBJ2-3 provide the parts outside the CDR3, is GAGVSQSPRYKVAKRGQDVALRCDPISGHVSLFWYQQALGQGPEFLTYFQNEAQLDKSGLPSDRFFAERPEGSVSTLKIQRTQQEDSAVYLCASSLELQTGTQYFGPGTRLTVL.

The genes are TRBV5-1 and TRBJ1-2; the D gene is possibly TRBD1 (5 bases). Trimming shortened V by 7 bases and J by 2 bases, and 9 bases separated the two germline ends. Germline V CDR1 and CDR2: SGHRS, YFSETQ. The CDR3 has 12 residues. CDR3 sequence: CASGGGNYGYTF. The CDR3 DNA sequence: TGCGCCAGCGGGGGGGGGAACTATGGCTACACCTTC.

The rearrangement joins TRBV10-3 to TRBJ1-2; perhaps TRBD1 as D (5 bases). Germline assignment: CDR1 ENHRY and CDR2 SYGVKD. The CDR3 has 13 amino acids. Between the trimmed V and J ends, which lost 6 bases and 7 bases, there was a span of 15 bases. The CDR3 sequence: CAISDDSLLGYTF. Here the CDR3 DNA reads TGTGCCATCAGCGACGACAGCCTGCTTGGCTACACCTTC.

The chain carries TRBV2 and TRBJ2-2; TRBD1 agrees at 8 bases. CDR1 SNHLY and CDR2 FYNNEI come from the germline V gene. The CDR3 consists of 17 residues. With 1 base clipped from V and 4 bases from J, the junction kept 8 bases outside the gene matches. CDR3 nucleotide sequence: TGTGCCAGCAGTGAAGTTGGGCAGGGGGCGTCCACCGGGGAGCTGTTTTTT. Translation gives CASSEVGQGASTGELFF.

The V gene is TRBV25-1, the J gene TRBJ2-5; D may be TRBD1 (6 bases). The germline V and J ends were trimmed by 11 bases and 2 bases, with 15 bases remaining between them. Germline V gives CDR1 MGHDK, CDR2 SYGVNS. The CDR3 loop spans 13 amino acids. The CDR3 bases are TGTGCCTCGACCGGGACACCTCAAGAGACCCAGTACTTC. This gives the protein CASTGTPQETQYF.

CDR3 in amino acids: CASSLLGANEQYF. Here the CDR3 DNA reads TGTGCCAGCAGTTTATTAGGGGCTAACGAGCAGTACTTC. The chain employs TRBV27 and TRBJ2-7; a possible D gene is TRBD1 (5 bases). This CDR3 spans 13 amino acids. V was trimmed by 1 base and J by 5 bases, leaving 9 bases between them. CDR1 and CDR2 from the germline V gene are MNHEY and SMNVEV (reference sequence).

The chain has TRBV5-8 and TRBJ2-7; tentative D call: TRBD2 (6 bases). CDR1 is SGHTS, CDR2 YDEGEE, per germline. The CDR3 has 15 residues. V was pared by 3 bases and J by 7 bases, with 20 bases between. DNA of the CDR3: TGTGCCAGCAGCTCCATGACAGTCCGACGGGGGGAGCAGTACTTC. It specifies CASSSMTVRRGEQYF.

This clone was seen a single time. V usage is TRBV19 and J usage is TRBJ1-1, with a possible D match to TRBD1 (5 bases). CDR3 length equals 13 residues. V was trimmed by 6 bases and J by 1 base, leaving 9 bases between them. Germline V gene data show CDR1 as LNHDA and CDR2 as SQIVND (reference sequence). DNA of the CDR3: TGTGCCAGTAGGTCCGGGGGGAACACTGAAGCTTTCTTT. Translating gives CASRSGGNTEAFF.

This chain joins TRBV7-2 and TRBJ2-4; 10 bases line up with TRBD1. The germline V gene has CDR1 SGHTA and CDR2 FQGNSA. The CDR3 has 15 amino acids. Germline trimming cut 5 bases from V and 2 bases from J; bases unmatched to any gene: 3. CDR3 sequence reads: CASSGTGATKNIQYF. The CDR3 DNA reads as TGTGCCAGCAGCGGGACAGGGGCTACCAAAAACATTCAGTACTTC.

This clone showed up many times. The V gene is TRBV7-2, the J gene TRBJ1-4; 7 nucleotides align to TRBD1. The CDR3 spans 14 residues. Germline V gene sequence: CDR1 SGHTA, CDR2 FQGNSA. V gave up 5 bases and J gave up 7 bases; unmatched junction bases: 7. The CDR3 bases are TGTGCCAGCAGCGCTAGGGGGCTTAGTGAAAAACTGTTTTTT. Translated, it gives CASSARGLSEKLFF.